Shown below are 22 T cell receptor beta chains from a single sample sequenced in a study of radiation and T cells in renal cell carcinoma. The time point denotes: baseline pretreatment blood. As for treatment: 15 Gy SBRT to primary tumor, nephrectomy 4 weeks later. The method was immunoSEQ multiplex PCR; TCRdb's version includes in-frame clones alone and lacks a portion of them. The table has about 140,000 clones, approximately 87% seen once. This material consisted of blood, taken from a patient whose treatment included radiotherapy and nephrectomy. These receptors all come from a woman between 50 and 59 years old with renal cell carcinoma.

The rearrangement joins TRBV5-1 to TRBJ2-3; 7 nucleotides align to TRBD2. Germline CDR1 reads SGHRS; CDR2 reads YFSETQ. CDR3 length: 14 residues. V gave up 7 bases and J gave up 3 bases; unmatched junction bases: 8. This CDR3 reads CASSLASPTDTQYF. In nucleotides, the CDR3 is TGCGCCAGCTCACTAGCGTCCCCGACAGATACGCAGTATTTT.

This clone was seen a single time. The V gene is TRBV5-1, the J gene TRBJ2-7; 9 positions agree with TRBD1. Trimming removed 0 bases from V and 3 bases from J; junction bases left unmatched: 7. Germline-derived CDR1 and CDR2 are SGHRS and YFSETQ. The length of the CDR3 is 16 residues. CDR3 DNA: TGCGCCAGCAGCTTGGGGCCGGGACAGGGAGGCTACGAGCAGTACTTC. Amino acids: CASSLGPGQGGYEQYF. The full variable domain, its missing parts supplied by reference TRBV5-1 and TRBJ2-7, is KAGVTQTPRYLIKTRGQQVTLSCSPISGHRSVSWYQQTPGQGLQFLFEYFSETQRNKGNFPGRFSGRQFSNSRSEMNVSTLELGDSALYLCASSLGPGQGGYEQYFGPGTRLTVT.

J is TRBJ2-5 and V is TRBV29-1, with D perhaps assigned TRBD1 or TRBD2 (5 bases each). CDR1 SQVTM and CDR2 ANQGSEA come from the germline V gene. The CDR3 consists of 16 residues. Trimming pared 0 bases from V and 6 bases from J, leaving 20 bases between. The DNA of the CDR3 is TGCAGCGTTGAAGAGCTGGCGTGGGACCCTTCGAAGACCCAGTACTTC. Amino acid sequence: CSVEELAWDPSKTQYF. Complete variable domain (other parts from reference TRBV29-1 and TRBJ2-5): SAVISQKPSRDICQRGTSLTIQCQVDSQVTMMFWYRQQPGQSLTLIATANQGSEATYESGFVIDKFPISRPNLTFSTLTVSNMSPEDSSIYLCSVEELAWDPSKTQYFGPGTRLLVL.

The chain employs TRBV2 and TRBJ1-3, with D possibly being TRBD1 (5 bases). Germline-derived CDR1 and CDR2 are SNHLY and FYNNEI. V shed 9 bases and J shed 4 bases, with 13 bases lying between them. The CDR3 sequence is 13 residues long. As DNA, the CDR3 is TGTGCCAGGGAAGGGACGGAGGGAAACACCATATATTTT. Protein sequence: CAREGTEGNTIYF. Supplemented by reference TRBV2 and TRBJ1-3, the full variable domain reads EPEVTQTPSHQVTQMGQEVILRCVPISNHLYFYWYRQILGQKVEFLVSFYNNEISEKSEIFDDQFSVERPDGSNFTLKIRSTKLEDSAMYFCAREGTEGNTIYFGEGSWLTVV.

This chain joins TRBV27 and TRBJ1-3; D is unclear. V was trimmed by 4 bases and J by 4 bases, leaving 17 bases between them. Germline V lookup: CDR1 MNHEY, CDR2 SMNVEV (reference sequence). The CDR3 runs to 16 residues. Written as DNA, the CDR3 is TGTGCCAGCAGTTCAACCTTGGGATATGGAGGAAACACCATATATTTT. It is translated as CASSSTLGYGGNTIYF.

The rearrangement uses TRBV27 and TRBJ1-1, with TRBD1 as a possible D gene (5 bases). CDR1 MNHEY and CDR2 SMNVEV come from the germline V gene (reference sequence). The V end was cut by 9 bases, the J end by 5 bases, with 13 bases between. The CDR3 is made up of 12 amino acids. The CDR3: CASGGGWTEAFF. The CDR3 DNA follows: TGTGCCAGTGGTGGGGGTTGGACTGAAGCTTTCTTT.

The chain has TRBV19 and TRBJ2-1, with D possibly matching TRBD2 (5 bases). This CDR3 has 14 amino acids. V shed 5 bases and J shed 0 bases, with 8 bases lying between them. Germline V gives CDR1 LNHDA, CDR2 SQIVND (reference sequence). CDR3 loop: CASSWRSSYNEQFF. Written as DNA, the CDR3 is TGTGCCAGTAGTTGGAGGAGCTCCTACAATGAGCAGTTCTTC.

This chain joins TRBV7-8 and TRBJ2-7, with D unresolved. Germline V gene lookup returns CDR1 SGHVS and CDR2 FQNEAQ. The CDR3 contains 14 residues. Trimming pared 1 base from V and 4 bases from J, leaving 11 bases between. The CDR3 loop is CASSLDTVTYEQYF. CDR3 DNA sequence: TGTGCCAGCAGCTTAGACACAGTCACTTACGAGCAGTACTTC.

The V and J genes are TRBV7-2 and TRBJ2-1; 9 nucleotides align to TRBD2. This CDR3 spans 15 amino acids. Germline V gene lookup returns CDR1 SGHTA and CDR2 FQGNSA. V was pared by 5 bases and J by 7 bases, with 9 bases of the junction left unmatched. This chain's CDR3 is CASSLLAGPLNEQFF. CDR3 bases: TGTGCCAGCAGCCTACTAGCGGGCCCTTTAAATGAGCAGTTCTTC.

The gene calls are TRBV7-2 and TRBJ1-1; no reliable D call. V dropped 1 base and J dropped 0 bases, with 9 bases sitting between them. Germline assignment: CDR1 SGHTA and CDR2 FQGNSA. The CDR3 totals 15 residues. The CDR3 protein is CASSLERQVNTEAFF. The CDR3 DNA reads as TGTGCCAGCAGCTTAGAACGGCAGGTGAACACTGAAGCTTTCTTT.

CDR3 DNA sequence: TGTGCCAGCAGTTACTCAGGGACAACTACCTCTAGCTACACCTTC. It encodes CASSYSGTTTSSYTF. This sequence joins TRBV6-5 and TRBJ1-2; a weak D match, TRBD1 (6 bases). Trimming took off 0 bases at V and 9 bases at J, with 17 bases between the two ends. CDR1 and CDR2 (germline): MNHEY, SVGAGI. The CDR3 contains 15 residues.

This clone appeared many times. The chain recombines TRBV30 with TRBJ1-1; no definite D call. From germline, CDR1 is GTSNPN and CDR2 SVGIG (reference sequence). The CDR3 is 12 residues long. The V end was cut by 2 bases, the J end by 10 bases, with 14 bases between. The CDR3 is CAWSTRASGAFF. For the CDR3, the DNA is TGTGCCTGGAGTACCCGGGCCAGCGGAGCTTTCTTT.

The CDR3 sequence: CASSFTTAQPQHF. The CDR3 DNA reads TGTGCCAGCAGCTTTACGACAGCTCAGCCCCAGCATTTT. This sequence joins TRBV7-9 and TRBJ1-5; a possible D gene is TRBD1 (5 bases). Trimming stripped 3 bases from V and 6 bases from J, with 9 bases between. The CDR3 runs to 13 residues. Germline CDR1 reads SEHNR; CDR2 reads FQNEAQ (reference sequence).

The chain recombines TRBV5-6 with TRBJ1-2; 7 bases line up with TRBD1. This CDR3 is built from 13 residues. J lost 3 bases, V lost 2 bases, and 1 base had no gene match. Germline V gene data show CDR1 as SGHDT and CDR2 as YYEEEE. CDR3 DNA sequence: TGTGCCAGCAGCTTTCAGGGGGACTATGGCTACACCTTC. Its translation is CASSFQGDYGYTF.

The chain employs TRBV5-4 and TRBJ2-7; no definite D call. CDR1 is SGHNT, CDR2 YYREEE, per germline (reference sequence). Trimming stripped 4 bases from V and 1 base from J, with 15 bases between. The CDR3 runs to 15 residues. Written as DNA, the CDR3 is TGTGCCAGCAGCCCACCCTACACGGCATCCTACGAGCAGTACTTC. Residues: CASSPPYTASYEQYF.

V gene TRBV4-2 combines with J gene TRBJ2-3, with 7 bases matching TRBD2. The V gene end was trimmed by 1 base and the J gene end by 3 bases; junction bases not matched to a gene: 4. The germline gives CDR1 LGHNA, CDR2 YNFKEQ. The CDR3 runs to 15 residues. Written as DNA, the CDR3 is TGTGCCAGCAGCCAAGGCGGGGGAGAGACAGATACGCAGTATTTT. Translating it yields CASSQGGGETDTQYF.

V usage is TRBV18 and J usage is TRBJ2-5; D unclear. This CDR3 comprises 11 residues. The V end was cut by 2 bases, the J end by 4 bases, with 2 bases between. CDR1 and CDR2 (germline): KGHSH, LQKENI. CDR3 DNA sequence: TGTGCCAGCTCACCAGCAGAGACCCAGTACTTC. Amino acid sequence: CASSPAETQYF.

This chain links TRBV4-2 with TRBJ2-7; D may be TRBD1 or TRBD2 (5 bases each). CDR1 and CDR2 from the germline V gene are LGHNA and YNFKEQ. The CDR3 consists of 15 residues. Trimming stripped 0 bases from V and 2 bases from J, with 11 bases between. As DNA, the CDR3 is TGTGCCAGCAGCCAAGAGACGAGGGGCCCCTACGAGCAGTACTTC. Encoded protein: CASSQETRGPYEQYF.

The chain is built from TRBV13 and TRBJ2-5; no definite D call. The CDR3 consists of 14 residues. The V gene lost 0 bases and the J gene lost 2 bases, with 7 bases spanning the gap. Per the germline V gene, CDR1 is PRHDT and CDR2 is FYEKMQ (reference sequence). As DNA, the CDR3 is TGTGCCAGCAGCTTAGGACTGTCACAAGAGACCCAGTACTTC. It yields the protein CASSLGLSQETQYF.

The rearrangement links TRBV18 to TRBJ2-7, with D tentatively TRBD1 (6 bases). This CDR3 is built from 14 residues. CDR1 is KGHSH, CDR2 LQKENI, per germline. With 3 bases removed from V and 2 bases from J, the gap between germline ends came to 11 bases. For the CDR3, the DNA is TGTGCCAGCTCACCCGGGACAAATACCTACGAGCAGTACTTC. It encodes CASSPGTNTYEQYF.

The sample holds a few counts of this clone. CDR3 loop: CASSDPRQPQHF. For the CDR3, the DNA is TGTGCCAGCAGTGATCCGCGTCAGCCCCAGCATTTT. The rearrangement links TRBV6-1 to TRBJ1-5, with D unclear. Germline CDR1 reads MNHNS; CDR2 reads SASEGT. Trimming cost V 3 bases and J 6 bases, with 6 bases left between them. CDR3 length equals 12 residues.

The DNA for the CDR3 is TGTGCCAGCAGCTTGCAGGGTTACTACACCTTC. Protein sequence: CASSLQGYYTF. V usage is TRBV5-6 and J usage is TRBJ1-2; D possibly corresponds to TRBD1 (5 bases). The CDR3 has 11 amino acids. Germline lookup yields CDR1 SGHDT and CDR2 YYEEEE. V lost 1 base and J 10 bases, leaving 8 bases between the germline ends.